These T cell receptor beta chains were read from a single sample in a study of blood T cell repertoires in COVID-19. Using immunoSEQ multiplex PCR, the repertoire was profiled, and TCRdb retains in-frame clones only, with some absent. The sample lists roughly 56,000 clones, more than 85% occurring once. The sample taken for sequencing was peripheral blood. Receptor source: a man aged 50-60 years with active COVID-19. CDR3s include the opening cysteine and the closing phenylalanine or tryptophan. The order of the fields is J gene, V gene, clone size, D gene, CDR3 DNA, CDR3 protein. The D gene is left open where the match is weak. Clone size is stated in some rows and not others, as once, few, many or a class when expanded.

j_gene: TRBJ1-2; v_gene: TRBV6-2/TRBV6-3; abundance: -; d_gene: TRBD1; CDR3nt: TGTGCCAGCAGTTACTCGGACAGGGGCGGAGATGGCTACACCTTC; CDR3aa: CASSYSDRGGDGYTF
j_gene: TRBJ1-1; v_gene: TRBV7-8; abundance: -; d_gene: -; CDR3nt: TGTGCCAGCAGCCTATCAGGGGCGTCGAACACTGAAGCTTTCTTT; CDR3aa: CASSLSGASNTEAFF
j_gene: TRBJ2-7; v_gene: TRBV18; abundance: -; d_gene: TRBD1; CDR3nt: TGTGCCAGCTCACCACGGGGACAGGTCGCGGGTCTCTTC; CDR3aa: CASSPRGQVAGLF
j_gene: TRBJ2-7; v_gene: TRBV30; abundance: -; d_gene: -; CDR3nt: TGTGCCTGGAGTGCGACAGGACGGGACTACGAGCAGTACTTC; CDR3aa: CAWSATGRDYEQYF
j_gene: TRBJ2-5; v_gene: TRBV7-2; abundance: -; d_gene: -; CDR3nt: TGTGCCAGCAGCCACGGGACTCGGTCGGGGGAGACCCAGTACTTC; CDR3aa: CASSHGTRSGETQYF
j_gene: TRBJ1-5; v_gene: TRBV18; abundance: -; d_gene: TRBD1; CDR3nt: TGTGCCAGCTCACCAGGAGGACAGGGGGTTTATCAGCCCCAGCATTTT; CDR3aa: CASSPGGQGVYQPQHF
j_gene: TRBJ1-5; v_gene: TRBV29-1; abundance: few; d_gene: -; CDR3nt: TGCAGCGCCCGGGATGGGGGCGGCAATCAGCCCCAGCATTTT; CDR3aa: CSARDGGGNQPQHF
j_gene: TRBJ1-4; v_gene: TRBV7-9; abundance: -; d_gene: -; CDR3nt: TGTGCCAGCAGCTACAACGCCGAAAAACTGTTTTTT; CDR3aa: CASSYNAEKLFF
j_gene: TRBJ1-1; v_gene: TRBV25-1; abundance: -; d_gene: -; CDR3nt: TGTGCCAGCAGGCTCGGGGGATTGAACACTGAAGCTTTCTTT; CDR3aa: CASRLGGLNTEAFF
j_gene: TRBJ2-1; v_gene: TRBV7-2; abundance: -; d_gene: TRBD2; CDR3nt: TGTGCCAGCAGTCCCCGGCTAGCGGGGTCGAACAATGAGCAGTTCTTC; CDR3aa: CASSPRLAGSNNEQFF
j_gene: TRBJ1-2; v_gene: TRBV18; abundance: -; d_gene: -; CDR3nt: TGTGCCAGCTCTTCCGGGACTACTAACTATGGCTACACCTTC; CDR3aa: CASSSGTTNYGYTF
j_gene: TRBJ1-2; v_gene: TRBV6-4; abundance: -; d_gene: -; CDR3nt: TGTGCCAGCAGTGACTCATCAGGAGTGGGACTGAACTATGGCTACACCTTC; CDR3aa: CASSDSSGVGLNYGYTF
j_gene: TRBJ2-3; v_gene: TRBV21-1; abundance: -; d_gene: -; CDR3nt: TGTCAGGATTACACAGATACGCAGTATTTT; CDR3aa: CQDYTDTQYF
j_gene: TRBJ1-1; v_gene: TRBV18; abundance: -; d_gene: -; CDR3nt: TGTGCCAGCTCACCATTGGGAGCCGGGACTGAAGCTTTCTTT; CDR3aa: CASSPLGAGTEAFF
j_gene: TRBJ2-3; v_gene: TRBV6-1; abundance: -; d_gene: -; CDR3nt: TGTGCCAGCAGTGAACTAGCGACAACTAGCACAGATACGCAGTATTTT; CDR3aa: CASSELATTSTDTQYF
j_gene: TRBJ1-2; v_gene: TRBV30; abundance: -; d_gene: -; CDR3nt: TGTGCCTGGAGAGGACAGTCCTTCAGCTATGGCTACACCTTC; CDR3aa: CAWRGQSFSYGYTF
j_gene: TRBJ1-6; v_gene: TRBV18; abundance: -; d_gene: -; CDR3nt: TGTGCCAGCTCACCCGCCGGGAATTCACCCCTCCACTTT; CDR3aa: CASSPAGNSPLHF
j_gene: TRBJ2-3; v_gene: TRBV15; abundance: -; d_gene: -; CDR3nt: TGTGCCACCAGCAGAGATTACCGCGGAAGGACAGATGCAGATACGCAGTATTTT; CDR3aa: CATSRDYRGRTDADTQYF
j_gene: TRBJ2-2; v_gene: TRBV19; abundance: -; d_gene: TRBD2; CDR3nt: TGTGCCAGTAGACCGGGGGGTGCGAACACCGGGGAGCTGTTTTTT; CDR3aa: CASRPGGANTGELFF
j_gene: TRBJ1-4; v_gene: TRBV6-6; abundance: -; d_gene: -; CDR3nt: TGTGCCAGCAGTTACACAGGGCCTGAAAAACTGTTTTTT; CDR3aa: CASSYTGPEKLFF
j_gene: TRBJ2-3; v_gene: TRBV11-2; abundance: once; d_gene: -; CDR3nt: TGTGCCAGCGCGACCCGTGGGGGGGGCGTAGATACGCAGTATTTT; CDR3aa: CASATRGGGVDTQYF
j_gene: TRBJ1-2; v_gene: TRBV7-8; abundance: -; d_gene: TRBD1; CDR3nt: TGTGCCAGCAGCCTGATTCCGGGACAGGGGTCCACTCGTGGCTACACCTTC; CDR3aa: CASSLIPGQGSTRGYTF
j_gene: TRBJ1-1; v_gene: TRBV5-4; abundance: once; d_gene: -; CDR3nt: TGTGCCAGCAGCTCCGGACAGTTCAACACTGAAGCTTTCTTT; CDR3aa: CASSSGQFNTEAFF
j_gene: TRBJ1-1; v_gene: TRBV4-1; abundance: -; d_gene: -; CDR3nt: TGCGCCAGTTCGCGGGTTCCAGGCACTGAAGCTTTCTTT; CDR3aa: CASSRVPGTEAFF
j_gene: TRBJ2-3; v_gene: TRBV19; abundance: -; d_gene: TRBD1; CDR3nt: TGTGCCAGTACCCCCCCGGACAGGGGAACAGATACGCAGTATTTT; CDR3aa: CASTPPDRGTDTQYF
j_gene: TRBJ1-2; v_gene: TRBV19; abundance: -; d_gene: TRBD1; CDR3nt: TGTGCCAGTAGTGGGGGACAGCTCTTCTATGGCTACACCTTC; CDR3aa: CASSGGQLFYGYTF
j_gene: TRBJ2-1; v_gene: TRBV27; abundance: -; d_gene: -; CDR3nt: TGTGCCACGAGCAGGTACAATGAGCAGTTCTTC; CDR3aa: CATSRYNEQFF
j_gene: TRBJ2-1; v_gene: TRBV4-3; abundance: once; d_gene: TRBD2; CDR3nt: TGCGCCAGCAGCCAATCAGGGCTCGCGACTAGCGGGGGCCCCTACAATGAGCAGTTCTTC; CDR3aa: CASSQSGLATSGGPYNEQFF
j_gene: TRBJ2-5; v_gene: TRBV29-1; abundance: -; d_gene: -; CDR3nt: TGCAGCGTAGCCATCCGGTACCAAGAGACCCAGTACTTC; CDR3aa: CSVAIRYQETQYF
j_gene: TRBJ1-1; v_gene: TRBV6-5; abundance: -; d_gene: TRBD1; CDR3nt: TGTGCCAGCAGGGGACAGTTGAACACTGAAGCTTTCTTT; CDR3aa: CASRGQLNTEAFF